One sample yielded the 15 T cell receptor beta chains listed below, sequenced in a study of regulatory T cells in long-lasting Graves disease. Time point described: newly diagnosed GD, antithyroid drugs for less than 3 months. RNA from PBMCs was the source of the TCR library. Combining iRepertoire HTBI primers with Arm-PCR of CDR3 regions, the authors built TCR beta libraries. TCRdb ran MiXCR on the multiplex PCR reads and lists one entry per CDR3 protein. The data hold about 500,000 distinct CDR3 sequences, with 16% observed a single time. This sample was shared with a second study, whose subject was T cells in Graves' hyperthyroidism and ophthalmopathy.

The material sequenced was peripheral blood mononuclear cells (PBMCs), taken at new diagnosis, from a patient treated with antithyroid drugs. The receptors shown here come from a man aged 40-49 years with Graves disease.

The chain couples TRBV7-6 to TRBJ2-3; possibly TRBD2 for D (6 bases). CDR1 and CDR2 (germline): SGHVS, FNYEAQ. The CDR3 is 16 residues long. V dropped 3 bases and J dropped 2 bases, with 15 bases sitting between them. The CDR3 loop reads CASSFSSREDTDTQYF. The CDR3 coding sequence is TGTGCCAGCAGCTTTAGCAGCAGGGAGGACACAGATACGCAGTATTTT.

Only a few counts were recorded for this clonotype. The CDR3 here is CASSVAGSGDYEQYF. DNA of the CDR3: TGTGCCAGCAGCGTGGCGGGTAGCGGGGACTACGAGCAGTACTTC. This chain joins TRBV9 and TRBJ2-7; 8 bases are shared with TRBD2. Per the germline V gene, CDR1 is SGDLS and CDR2 is YYNGEE. This CDR3 region has 15 residues. Germline trimming cut 2 bases from V and 3 bases from J; bases unmatched to any gene: 7.

The chain carries TRBV5-1 and TRBJ1-2; 7 bases agree with TRBD1. V lost 7 bases, J lost 5 bases, and 14 bases stayed unmatched. This CDR3 contains 15 residues. Germline lookup yields CDR1 SGHRS and CDR2 YFSETQ. For the CDR3, the DNA is TGCGCCAGCGGAGATTCGGACAGGAACCGATATGGCTACACCTTC. Translating gives CASGDSDRNRYGYTF.

This clonotype was counted between two and nine times. The V call is TRBV6-1, the J call TRBJ2-1, with D perhaps assigned TRBD1 or TRBD2 (5 bases each). The CDR3 runs to 15 residues. CDR1 and CDR2 from the germline V gene are MNHNS and SASEGT. V lost 1 base, J lost 5 bases, and 12 bases lay in between. The CDR3 region is CASSEVRGPHNEQFF. The CDR3 DNA reads TGTGCCAGCAGTGAAGTTCGGGGACCGCACAATGAGCAGTTCTTC.

This clonotype was observed at least ten times. This chain joins TRBV11-3 and TRBJ2-1; 14 nucleotides match TRBD2. V trimming: 3 bases; J trimming: 8 bases; junction bases outside the gene matches: 9. This CDR3 region has 17 residues. Germline V gene sequence: CDR1 SGHNT, CDR2 YENEEA. CDR3 sequence: CASSFPGLAGDPHEQFF. CDR3 coding DNA: TGTGCCAGCAGCTTTCCGGGACTAGCGGGAGATCCGCATGAGCAGTTCTTC.

This clonotype was counted many times. The chain is built from TRBV6-1 and TRBJ2-3; D is perhaps TRBD2 (6 bases). Per germline, CDR1 MNHNS and CDR2 SASEGT. This CDR3 spans 17 amino acids. The V end was cut by 5 bases, the J end by 1 base, with 19 bases between. CDR3 sequence reads: CASSTGGTPRGTDTQYF. The DNA of the CDR3 is TGTGCCAGCAGTACCGGCGGGACTCCGAGGGGCACAGATACGCAGTATTTT.

In this sample, this clonotype turned up a few times. This chain links TRBV5-1 with TRBJ2-4; the D gene is possibly TRBD2 (5 bases). Germline values: CDR1 SGHRS, CDR2 YFSETQ. V was clipped by 0 bases and J by 3 bases, with 19 bases between them. The CDR3 length is 18 residues. As DNA, the CDR3 is TGCGCCAGCAGCTTGGGCGGGTCTAGCCTTGACGGCAAAAACATTCAGTACTTC. It codes for CASSLGGSSLDGKNIQYF.

This clonotype occurred many times. This rearrangement joins TRBV27 to TRBJ1-5; D is undetermined. The ends were cut back, 6 bases at V and 1 base at J, with 13 bases in the middle. This CDR3 is 15 amino acids long. Germline CDR1 and CDR2: MNHEY and SMNVEV (reference sequence). The CDR3 DNA reads as TGTGCCAGCAGAGGCGGGGTGGGCAGCAATCAGCCCCAGCATTTT. Translating it yields CASRGGVGSNQPQHF.

A word on this clonotype: A much larger clone is a single base away; this may be a read error. This sequence joins TRBV29-1 and TRBJ2-7, with D possibly matching TRBD2 (5 bases). The CDR3 spans 12 residues. Germline loops: CDR1 SQVTM, CDR2 ANQGSEA. CDR3 sequence: CSVIRTGGERYF. In DNA form, the CDR3 reads TGCAGCGTTATACGGACTGGAGGAGAGCGGTACTTC.

The rearrangement joins TRBV7-9 to TRBJ2-6; TRBD1 or TRBD2 may be the D gene (5 bases each). V lost 3 bases, J lost 0 bases, and 15 bases lay in between. This CDR3 has 18 residues. Looked up from germline, CDR1 is SEHNR and CDR2 is FQNEAQ (reference sequence). CDR3 in DNA: TGTGCCAGCAGCTTGGGCCCGGGACCCCCCTCTGGGGCCAACGTCCTGACTTTC. Its translation: CASSLGPGPPSGANVLTF.

To note about this clonotype: This may be a read error: a much more frequent sequence differs by one nucleotide. CDR3 in amino acids: CASSPLGWREDDGEPFF. The CDR3 nucleotides are TGTGCCAGCAGCCCCCTAGGATGGCGGGAGGATGACGGGGAGCCGTTTTTT. The chain links TRBV7-3 to TRBJ2-2; 8 bases match TRBD2. The CDR3 extends over 17 amino acids. Germline CDR1 and CDR2: SGHTA and FQGTGA. Drawing the rest from reference TRBV7-3 and TRBJ2-2, the complete variable domain is GAGVSQTPSNKVTEKGKYVELRCDPISGHTALYWYRQSLGQGPEFLIYFQGTGAADDSGLPNDRFFAVRPEGSVSTLKIQRTERGDSAVYLCASSPLGWREDDGEPFFGEGSRLTVL.

This clonotype was picked up many times. V usage is TRBV28 and J usage is TRBJ1-1; D gene unclear. Trimming took off 6 bases at V and 1 base at J, with 9 bases between the two ends. This CDR3 region has 13 residues. Germline CDR1 and CDR2: MDHEN and SYDVKM. Here the CDR3 reads CASSFRRNTEAFF. In DNA form, the CDR3 reads TGTGCCAGCAGCTTTCGGAGGAACACTGAAGCTTTCTTT.

This clonotype has a handful of counts. The V gene is TRBV3-1, the J gene TRBJ2-7; tentatively, D is TRBD1 (5 bases). Trimming cost V 1 base and J 2 bases, with 18 bases left between them. This CDR3 contains 17 residues. Germline CDR1 LGHDT, CDR2 YNNKEL (reference sequence). For the CDR3, the DNA is TGTGCCAGCAGCCAAGGGGTAACAGGTAAAATTCCCTACGAGCAGTACTTC. Residues: CASSQGVTGKIPYEQYF.

In this sample, this clonotype turned up a few times. The chain couples TRBV12-3 or TRBV12-4 to TRBJ2-1; unclear D gene. The V gene lost 4 bases and the J gene lost 9 bases, with 13 bases spanning the gap. The CDR3 extends over 13 amino acids. The CDR3 region is CASSWRMPGEQFF. The CDR3 coding sequence is TGTGCCAGCAGTTGGCGGATGCCTGGTGAGCAGTTCTTC.

This clonotype was picked up many times. V gene TRBV7-8 combines with J gene TRBJ2-7; the D gene is possibly TRBD1 (5 bases). Germline CDR1 is SGHVS and CDR2 is FQNEAQ. This CDR3 spans 15 amino acids. V dropped 1 base and J dropped 0 bases, with 10 bases sitting between them. CDR3 residues: CASSLEQASSYEQYF. Written as DNA, the CDR3 is TGTGCCAGCAGCTTAGAACAGGCCAGCTCCTACGAGCAGTACTTC.